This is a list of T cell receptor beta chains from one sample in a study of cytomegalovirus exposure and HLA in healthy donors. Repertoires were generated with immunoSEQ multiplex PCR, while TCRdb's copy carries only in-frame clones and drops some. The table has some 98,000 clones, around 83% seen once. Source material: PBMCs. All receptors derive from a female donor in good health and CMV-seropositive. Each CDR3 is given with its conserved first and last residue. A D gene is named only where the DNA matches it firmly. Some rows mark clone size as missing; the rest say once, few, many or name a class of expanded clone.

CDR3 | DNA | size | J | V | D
CASSLQMASSYNEQFF | TGCGCCAGCAGCTTGCAAATGGCTAGCTCCTACAATGAGCAGTTCTTC | - | TRBJ2-1 | TRBV5-1 | -
CASSVGQRIQETQYF | TGTGCCAGCAGCGTAGGTCAGCGAATCCAAGAGACCCAGTACTTC | - | TRBJ2-5 | TRBV9 | -
CASSLVDTTQYF | TGTGCCAGCAGTTTAGTGGACACCACGCAGTATTTT | - | TRBJ2-3 | TRBV28 | -
CASRRGEAGNTEAFF | TGCGCCAGCCGTCGGGGAGAGGCAGGGAACACTGAAGCTTTCTTT | - | TRBJ1-1 | TRBV5-1 | -
CASSPGNRGALNTEAFF | TGTGCCAGCAGCCCGGGTAACAGGGGCGCTCTGAACACTGAAGCTTTCTTT | - | TRBJ1-1 | TRBV5-4 | TRBD1
CASSWDRGTGELFF | TGTGCCAGCAGCTGGGACAGGGGCACCGGGGAGCTGTTTTTT | - | TRBJ2-2 | TRBV11-2 | TRBD1
CASSFATGARDTQYF | TGTGCCAGCAGCTTCGCGACAGGGGCCCGGGATACGCAGTATTTT | - | TRBJ2-3 | TRBV5-4 | TRBD1
CSVDTGQGVHPAYNEQFF | TGCAGCGTTGACACTGGACAGGGGGTCCATCCCGCCTACAATGAGCAGTTCTTC | - | TRBJ2-1 | TRBV29-1 | TRBD1
CASTSGTRGEQYF | TGTGCCAGCACCTCGGGAACCCGGGGCGAGCAGTACTTC | once | TRBJ2-7 | TRBV7-9 | -
CAISETAGGPGELFF | TGTGCCATCAGTGAGACCGCGGGGGGTCCCGGGGAGCTGTTTTTT | - | TRBJ2-2 | TRBV10-3 | TRBD2
CASSQQQDSNYNEQFF | TGTGCCAGCTCACAACAGCAGGACTCGAATTACAATGAGCAGTTCTTC | - | TRBJ2-1 | TRBV18 | -
CASSRTGNGNTIYF | TGTGCCAGCAGTCGGACAGGAAATGGAAACACCATATATTTT | - | TRBJ1-3 | TRBV6-5 | TRBD1
CASSQSPSGRADEQYF | TGCGCCAGCAGCCAAAGCCCTAGCGGGAGGGCCGACGAGCAGTACTTC | - | TRBJ2-7 | TRBV4-1 | TRBD2
CASSFSGTSGSAWLNEQFF | TGTGCCAGCAGCTTCTCCGGGACTAGCGGGAGCGCATGGTTGAATGAGCAGTTCTTC | few | TRBJ2-1 | TRBV11-3 | TRBD2
CSSSFTGPQETQYF | TGTTCCAGCAGCTTTACAGGACCTCAAGAGACCCAGTACTTC | - | TRBJ2-5 | TRBV7-9 | -
CASSYFHRSGSPLHF | TGTGCCAGCAGTTACTTCCACCGGAGTGGGTCACCCCTCCACTTT | once | TRBJ1-6 | TRBV6-5 | -
CASSVGQGTYEQYF | TGTGCCAGCAGCGTGGGACAGGGGACCTACGAGCAGTACTTC | few | TRBJ2-7 | TRBV9 | TRBD1